Listed below are T cell receptor beta chains from one sample, sequenced in a study of blood T cell repertoires in COVID-19. TCRdb's copy holds only in-frame clones and misses some; the assay was immunoSEQ multiplex PCR. The data show about 56,000 clones, around 82% seen once. Material: peripheral blood. The receptors were sampled from a man aged 60 to 69 with COVID-19, enrolled during active disease. Each CDR3 is given with its conserved first and last residue. D genes are given only for firm matches. Clone size is shown for a subset of rows, as once, few, many or a class of expanded clone.

abundance	len	v_gene	j_gene	d_gene	CDR3aa	CDR3nt
-	15	TRBV2	TRBJ2-3	TRBD2	CASILAGWDTDTQYF	TGTGCCAGCATCCTAGCGGGTTGGGACACAGATACGCAGTATTTT
-	13	TRBV29-1	TRBJ1-1	-	CSVAGLGNTEAFF	TGCAGCGTTGCAGGGCTAGGGAACACTGAAGCTTTCTTT
few	17	TRBV15	TRBJ2-6	-	CATSSTQRAPGANVLTF	TGTGCCACCAGCAGCACCCAGAGGGCCCCTGGGGCCAACGTCCTGACTTTC
few	17	TRBV29-1	TRBJ2-2	TRBD2	CSVDQTSGGSNTGELFF	TGCAGCGTTGACCAGACTAGCGGGGGGTCGAACACCGGGGAGCTGTTTTTT
-	15	TRBV19	TRBJ2-1	TRBD2	CASSPRLAGVGEQFF	TGTGCCAGTAGTCCACGACTAGCGGGAGTGGGTGAGCAGTTCTTC
-	14	TRBV12-5	TRBJ2-1	-	CASGTGGAHNEQFF	TGTGCTAGTGGGACTGGGGGGGCCCACAATGAGCAGTTCTTC
-	15	TRBV6-5	TRBJ1-1	-	CASSYWDTSFTEAFF	TGTGCCAGCAGTTACTGGGACACCTCCTTCACTGAAGCTTTCTTT
-	15	TRBV19	TRBJ1-5	TRBD1	CASTWTGQGNQPQHF	TGTGCCAGTACTTGGACCGGACAGGGAAATCAGCCCCAGCATTTT
-	14	TRBV5-1	TRBJ2-7	TRBD1	CASSLQGALYEQYF	TGCGCCAGCAGCTTGCAGGGGGCCCTTTACGAGCAGTACTTC
-	14	TRBV7-2	TRBJ2-7	TRBD2	CASNNQRGVGEQYF	TGTGCCAGCAACAATCAGCGGGGAGTAGGTGAGCAGTACTTC
-	17	TRBV9	TRBJ2-3	-	CASSVDGNQGPTDTQYF	TGTGCCAGCAGCGTAGATGGAAACCAGGGCCCCACAGATACGCAGTATTTT
-	16	TRBV19	TRBJ2-5	TRBD2	CASSHDLAGGRETQYF	TGTGCCAGTAGCCACGACCTAGCGGGGGGGCGAGAGACCCAGTACTTC
-	13	TRBV12-3/TRBV12-4	TRBJ2-2	-	CASSLSDTGELFF	TGTGCCAGCAGTTTATCGGACACCGGGGAGCTGTTTTTT
-	13	TRBV5-1	TRBJ1-5	TRBD1	CASSTGDNQPQHF	TGCGCCAGCAGTACAGGGGACAATCAGCCCCAGCATTTT
-	15	TRBV18	TRBJ2-7	TRBD2	CASSLGLAGTYEQYF	TGTGCCAGCTCACTGGGACTAGCGGGAACCTACGAGCAGTACTTC
-	17	TRBV7-9	TRBJ2-1	-	CASSLTRGGGAYNEQFF	TGTGCCAGCAGCCTCACGAGGGGGGGAGGAGCCTACAATGAGCAGTTCTTC
-	17	TRBV4-2	TRBJ2-1	TRBD2	CASSQALGTSGYNEQFF	TGTGCCAGCAGCCAAGCTCTAGGGACTAGCGGCTACAATGAGCAGTTCTTC
-	16	TRBV10-3	TRBJ2-4	TRBD1	CAISEGGQDGKNIQYF	TGTGCCATCAGTGAAGGGGGACAGGACGGCAAAAACATTCAGTACTTC
-	15	TRBV18	TRBJ2-2	TRBD1	CASSSGTGGAGELFF	TGTGCCAGCTCATCTGGGACAGGGGGCGCCGGGGAGCTGTTTTTT
-	15	TRBV2	TRBJ1-1	TRBD1	CASRYSDRENTEAFF	TGTGCCAGCAGATATTCGGACAGGGAGAACACTGAAGCTTTCTTT
-	15	TRBV7-9	TRBJ1-6	TRBD1	CASSPQDRENSPLHF	TGTGCCAGCAGCCCCCAGGACAGGGAAAATTCACCCCTCCACTTT
-	14	TRBV3-1/TRBV3-2	TRBJ2-1	TRBD2	CASRGLAVDNEQFF	TGTGCCAGCAGGGGACTAGCCGTCGACAATGAGCAGTTCTTC
-	13	TRBV5-4	TRBJ2-7	TRBD1	CATSPGQGSEQYF	TGTGCCACTTCCCCGGGACAGGGGTCCGAGCAGTACTTC
once	15	TRBV29-1	TRBJ1-1	TRBD1	CSVHYRGRVNTEAFF	TGCAGCGTGCACTACAGGGGGCGGGTGAACACTGAAGCTTTCTTT
-	17	TRBV5-4	TRBJ2-1	TRBD2	CASSLGLAGNHYNEQFF	TGTGCCAGCAGCTTGGGACTAGCGGGCAACCACTACAATGAGCAGTTCTTC
-	14	TRBV9	TRBJ2-2	TRBD2	CASSVVSGGGELFF	TGTGCCAGCAGCGTAGTGTCGGGAGGAGGGGAGCTGTTTTTT
-	15	TRBV7-3	TRBJ2-7	TRBD2	CASSLGDGREYEQYF	TGTGCCAGCAGCTTAGGCGACGGGCGGGAGTACGAGCAGTACTTC
-	14	TRBV10-2	TRBJ1-4	TRBD1	CATMGTGENEKLFF	TGCGCCACCATGGGGACAGGCGAAAATGAAAAACTGTTTTTT
-	13	TRBV27	TRBJ1-5	TRBD1	CASARQGNQPQHF	TGTGCCTCCGCCCGACAGGGAAATCAGCCCCAGCATTTT
few	12	TRBV18	TRBJ2-7	-	CASSPIPNEQYF	TGTGCCAGCTCACCCATTCCCAACGAGCAGTACTTC
once	14	TRBV20-1	TRBJ2-3	-	CSASFQGGTDTQYF	TGCAGTGCTAGTTTCCAGGGCGGCACAGATACGCAGTATTTT
-	15	TRBV9	TRBJ2-5	TRBD1	CASSVGQGIQETQYF	TGTGCCAGCAGCGTAGGACAGGGGATACAAGAGACCCAGTACTTC
-	15	TRBV6-5	TRBJ1-5	-	CASRPAGVRNQPQHF	TGTGCCAGCAGACCCGCGGGGGTCCGCAATCAGCCCCAGCATTTT
-	15	TRBV18	TRBJ1-3	-	CASSPGQDSGNTIYF	TGTGCCAGCTCACCCGGACAAGACTCTGGAAACACCATATATTTT
-	16	TRBV28	TRBJ2-3	TRBD2	CASRSTSGGSTDTQYF	TGTGCCAGCAGGTCTACTAGCGGGGGGAGCACAGATACGCAGTATTTT
-	16	TRBV5-1	TRBJ2-5	TRBD2	CASSGTSGGFKSTQYF	TGCGCCAGCAGCGGCACTAGCGGGGGCTTCAAGTCGACCCAGTACTTC
-	13	TRBV30	TRBJ1-5	-	CAWNGLGNQPQHF	TGTGCCTGGAACGGACTGGGCAATCAGCCCCAGCATTTT
-	13	TRBV5-4	TRBJ1-1	-	CASSLVGAVEAFF	TGTGCCAGCAGCTTGGTGGGGGCGGTTGAAGCTTTCTTT
-	12	TRBV11-3	TRBJ2-7	-	CASSLTGYEQYF	TGTGCCAGCAGCTTAACTGGCTACGAGCAGTACTTC
-	12	TRBV3-1/TRBV3-2	TRBJ2-3	-	CASSQASDTQYF	TGTGCCAGCAGCCAAGCATCAGATACGCAGTATTTT
-	16	TRBV28	TRBJ2-5	TRBD2	CASRRGTSGVKETQYF	TGTGCCAGCAGACGTGGTACTAGCGGGGTAAAAGAGACCCAGTACTTC
-	15	TRBV28	TRBJ1-2	TRBD1	CASSSPTGLVYGYTF	TGTGCCAGCAGTTCGCCGACAGGGCTGGTCTATGGCTACACCTTC
-	14	TRBV9	TRBJ2-1	TRBD1	CASSAGTGGNMPFF	TGTGCCAGCAGCGCCGGGACAGGGGGCAATATGCCGTTCTTC
-	15	TRBV18	TRBJ1-3	TRBD1	CASSLQGARGNTIYF	TGTGCCAGCTCACTGCAGGGGGCGAGAGGAAACACCATATATTTT
-	14	TRBV3-1/TRBV3-2	TRBJ1-1	TRBD1	CASSPSGGNTEAFF	TGTGCCAGCAGCCCTTCAGGGGGAAACACTGAAGCTTTCTTT
-	16	TRBV11-3	TRBJ2-1	TRBD1	CASSPNPGTAYNEQFF	TGTGCCAGCAGCCCTAACCCGGGGACAGCTTACAATGAGCAGTTCTTC
-	16	TRBV7-2	TRBJ1-6	TRBD1	CASSLLGQGGVSPLHF	TGTGCCAGCAGTCTCCTCGGACAGGGCGGCGTTTCACCCCTCCACTTT
-	18	TRBV5-1	TRBJ2-5	TRBD1	CASSRGQGAKGGQETQYF	TGCGCCAGCAGCAGGGGACAGGGGGCGAAGGGTGGCCAAGAGACCCAGTACTTC
-	14	TRBV28	TRBJ1-1	-	CASTGMVREREAFF	TGTGCCAGCACGGGCATGGTTCGAGAGCGGGAAGCTTTCTTT
-	14	TRBV18	TRBJ1-2	-	CASSPQDRLYGYTF	TGTGCCAGCTCACCACAAGACAGGCTCTATGGCTACACCTTC
-	15	TRBV9	TRBJ1-5	TRBD1	CASSPGGLGNQPQHF	TGTGCCAGCAGCCCAGGGGGGCTCGGCAATCAGCCCCAGCATTTT
-	15	TRBV4-1	TRBJ2-7	-	CASSQENEGEREQYF	TGCGCCAGCAGCCAAGAGAACGAGGGGGAGAGGGAGCAGTACTTC
once	15	TRBV11-2	TRBJ2-7	TRBD1	CASSLSGTVTYEQYF	TGTGCCAGCAGCTTGTCCGGGACAGTCACCTACGAGCAGTACTTC
few	17	TRBV6-1	TRBJ1-5	-	CASSEGGQSYSNQPQHF	TGTGCCAGCAGTGAAGGAGGACAGTCGTATAGCAATCAGCCCCAGCATTTT
-	15	TRBV19	TRBJ1-1	-	CASIPSGGKDTEAFF	TGTGCCAGTATTCCCTCCGGGGGAAAGGACACTGAAGCTTTCTTT